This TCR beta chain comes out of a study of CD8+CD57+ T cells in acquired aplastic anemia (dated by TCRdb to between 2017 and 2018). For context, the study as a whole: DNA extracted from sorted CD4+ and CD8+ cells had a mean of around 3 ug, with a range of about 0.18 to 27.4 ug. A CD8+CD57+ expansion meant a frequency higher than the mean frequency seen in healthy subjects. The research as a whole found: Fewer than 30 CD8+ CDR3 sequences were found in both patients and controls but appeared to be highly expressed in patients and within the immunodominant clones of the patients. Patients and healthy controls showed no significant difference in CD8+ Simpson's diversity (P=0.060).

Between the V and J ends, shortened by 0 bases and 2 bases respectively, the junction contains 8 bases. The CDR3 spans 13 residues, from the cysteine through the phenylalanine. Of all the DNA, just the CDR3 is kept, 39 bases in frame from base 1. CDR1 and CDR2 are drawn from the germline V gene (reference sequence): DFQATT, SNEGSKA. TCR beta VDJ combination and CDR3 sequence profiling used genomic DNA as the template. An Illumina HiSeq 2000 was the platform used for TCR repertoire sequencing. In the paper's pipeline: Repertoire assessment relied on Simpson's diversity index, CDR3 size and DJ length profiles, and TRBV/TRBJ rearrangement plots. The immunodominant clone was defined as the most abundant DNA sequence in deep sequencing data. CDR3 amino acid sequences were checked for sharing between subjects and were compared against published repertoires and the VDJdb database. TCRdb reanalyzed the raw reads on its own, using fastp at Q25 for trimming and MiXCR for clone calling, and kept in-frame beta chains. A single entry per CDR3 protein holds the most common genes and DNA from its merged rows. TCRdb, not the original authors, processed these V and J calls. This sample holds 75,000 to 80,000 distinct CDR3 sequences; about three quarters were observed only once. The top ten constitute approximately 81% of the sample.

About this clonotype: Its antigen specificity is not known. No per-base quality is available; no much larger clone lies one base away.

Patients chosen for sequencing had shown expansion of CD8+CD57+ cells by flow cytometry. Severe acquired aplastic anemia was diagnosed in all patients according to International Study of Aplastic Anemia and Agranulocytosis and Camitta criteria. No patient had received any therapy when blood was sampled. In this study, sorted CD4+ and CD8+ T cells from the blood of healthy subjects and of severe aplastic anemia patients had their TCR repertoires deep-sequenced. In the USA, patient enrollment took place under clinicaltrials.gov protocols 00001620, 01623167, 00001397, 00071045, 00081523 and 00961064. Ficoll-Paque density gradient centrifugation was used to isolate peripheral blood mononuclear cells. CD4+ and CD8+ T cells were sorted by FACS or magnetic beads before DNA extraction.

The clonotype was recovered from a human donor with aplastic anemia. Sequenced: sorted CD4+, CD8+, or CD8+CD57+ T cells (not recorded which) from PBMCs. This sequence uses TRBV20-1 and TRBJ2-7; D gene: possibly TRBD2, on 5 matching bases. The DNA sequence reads TGCAGTGCTAGAGAACTCGGGGCCTACGAGCAGTACTTC. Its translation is CSARELGAYEQYF.